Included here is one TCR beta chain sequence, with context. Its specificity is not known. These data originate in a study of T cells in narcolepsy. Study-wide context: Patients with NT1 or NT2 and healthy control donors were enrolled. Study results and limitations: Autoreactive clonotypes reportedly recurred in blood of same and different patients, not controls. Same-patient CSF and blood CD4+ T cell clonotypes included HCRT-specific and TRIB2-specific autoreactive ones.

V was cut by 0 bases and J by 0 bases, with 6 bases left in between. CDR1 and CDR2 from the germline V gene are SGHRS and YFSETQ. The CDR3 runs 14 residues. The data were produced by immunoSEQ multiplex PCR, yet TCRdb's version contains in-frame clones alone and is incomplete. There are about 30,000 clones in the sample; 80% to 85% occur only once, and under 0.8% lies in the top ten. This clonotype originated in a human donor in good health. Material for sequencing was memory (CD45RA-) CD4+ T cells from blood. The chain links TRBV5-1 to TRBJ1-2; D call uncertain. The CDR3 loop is CASSLGQSNYGYTF. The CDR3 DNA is TGCGCCAGCAGCTTGGGTCAGTCTAACTATGGCTACACCTTC.